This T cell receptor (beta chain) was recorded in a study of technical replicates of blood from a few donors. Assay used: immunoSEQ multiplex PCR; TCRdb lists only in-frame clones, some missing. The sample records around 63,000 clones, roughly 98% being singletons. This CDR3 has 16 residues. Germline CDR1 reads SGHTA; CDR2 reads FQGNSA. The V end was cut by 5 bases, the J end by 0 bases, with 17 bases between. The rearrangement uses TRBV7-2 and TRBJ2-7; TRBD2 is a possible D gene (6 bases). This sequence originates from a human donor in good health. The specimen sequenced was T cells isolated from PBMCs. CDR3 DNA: TGTGCCAGCAGCCCGAAGGGACTCAAATTCTCCTACGAGCAGTACTTC. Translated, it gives CASSPKGLKFSYEQYF. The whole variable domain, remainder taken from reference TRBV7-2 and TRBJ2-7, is GAGVSQSPSNKVTEKGKDVELRCDPISGHTALYWYRQSLGQGLEFLIYFQGNSAPDKSGLPSDRFSAERTGGSVSTLTIQRTQQEDSAVYLCASSPKGLKFSYEQYFGPGTRLTVT.